This T cell receptor (beta chain) was documented in a study of Graves' ophthalmopathy and Graves' hyperthyroidism (dated by TCRdb to 2016 to 2019). At the level of the whole study: Peripheral blood was collected at initial diagnosis, prior to any treatment. For training and testing, the approximately 92 patients in the discovery cohort were randomly divided in a 7:3 ratio. An independent validation cohort was composed of fewer than 20 hyperthyroidism patients and 17 patients who later progressed from hyperthyroidism to ophthalmopathy. In total, over 130 blood samples were TCR-sequenced: roughly 45 ophthalmopathy, some 75 hyperthyroidism and some 17 hyperthyroidism-to-ophthalmopathy patients. Following sample collection, hyperthyroidism patients were given methimazole at a starting dose of 30 mg daily, and ophthalmopathy patients were given high-dose intravenous methylprednisolone. T-cell repertoires of thyroid tissue and blood were compared in over 5 hyperthyroidism patients. TCR beta repertoire signatures were used to distinguish Graves' ophthalmopathy from Graves' hyperthyroidism and to predict progression to ophthalmopathy. To explore V-J signatures distinguishing ophthalmopathy from hyperthyroidism, a discovery set of roughly 100 patients (about 44 ophthalmopathy, about 57 stable hyperthyroidism) was enrolled.

This clonotype was seen many times. The target of this receptor is not known. The sample holds no much larger clone one base away, and base qualities are not on file. The ophthalmopathy patients had moderately to severely active disease, with a Clinical Activity Score of 3 or higher, a NOSPECS grade of 4 or higher, and a disease duration of less than 3 months. Patients were excluded if they had other autoimmune diseases, uncontrolled infections, pregnancy or lactation. Clinical symptoms, serum thyroxine, TRAb, thyroid ultrasound and orbital computed tomography were used for diagnosis. PBMCs were isolated from approximately 10 ml of fresh peripheral blood by Ficoll-Paque density gradient centrifugation. Total RNA was extracted using Trizol reagent, and RNA quality was checked on an Agilent 2100 Bioanalyzer. Overall results and qualifications from the work: In validation, the model predicted ophthalmopathy progression with 70.59% sensitivity and roughly 72% specificity; more than ten predicted patients were CT-confirmed with GO in a median of roughly 6.8 months. In cross-validation, the 13-signature model distinguished ophthalmopathy from stable hyperthyroidism with nearly 90% sensitivity and around 81% specificity, and in the test set the corresponding values were roughly 80% and 76%. No statistical method was used to predetermine the sample size, and group allocation was not hidden from the investigators. Most expanded thyroid clonotypes with a frequency above 0.001 also appeared in blood, which suggests that blood repertoires may reflect the immune response in the thyroid.

TCR beta CDR3 regions were amplified from RNA transcripts for repertoire sequencing. The first round of RT-PCR was done with HTBI primers and the Qiagen OneStep RT-PCR kit, and was followed by a second round of multiplex PCR, then size selection and purification. The libraries underwent paired-end sequencing with 100 bp reads on an Illumina HiSeq2000. Processing in the source paper ran as follows. SOAPnuke was used to process the reads, throwing out any read that had adapters, had uncalled bases, had a mean Phred below 15, or lacked an exact constant-primer or identifier match. COPE v1.2.5 was used to merge high-quality paired reads. Each unique nucleotide sequence was treated as a clonotype, and MiTCR v1.1 was used to align the clonotypes to the IMGT TRB V, D and J references. The analysis was limited to V-J combinations with a frequency above 0.0001, which together covered 99.2% of the repertoires. For each V-J combination, a TCR clonal expansion and chaos score was defined as the ratio of F50 clonal expansion to chaos observed in the TCRdist matrix. Welch's t-statistics and random forest were used to reduce the features to around 13 V-J combinations, which were then used as input to a naive Bayes classifier. The similarity between thyroid and blood repertoires was quantified using the Morisita-Horn index. The public reads were reanalyzed by TCRdb: fastp trimming at Q25, MiXCR alignment, in-frame beta chains only. Entries are consolidated by CDR3 protein sequence, retaining the most common genes and DNA. The V and J calls reflect TCRdb's pipeline rather than the authors' work. The sample records nearly 400,000 distinct CDR3 sequences, around 19% of which are singletons. The top ten constitute around 1.6% of the sample.

The V end loses 6 bases and the J end loses 5 bases, and a stretch of 17 bases separates them. In the germline V gene, CDR1 corresponds to SGHTA and CDR2 to FQGNSA. The CDR3 numbers 16 residues from cysteine through phenylalanine. The only DNA kept is the CDR3, 48 bases in frame from the first base. Rearrangement joined TRBV7-2 to TRBJ1-6; the best D guess is TRBD1, with 6 bases matching. What was sequenced was peripheral blood. The sequence came from a woman in her late teens or twenties with Graves' ophthalmopathy. Donor details come from another sample of the same person, matched by shared clones. The sequence in DNA is TGTGCCAGCAGTTTGGACAGCGTCGTAAATAATTCACCCCTCCACTTT. Translated, it gives CASSLDSVVNNSPLHF.